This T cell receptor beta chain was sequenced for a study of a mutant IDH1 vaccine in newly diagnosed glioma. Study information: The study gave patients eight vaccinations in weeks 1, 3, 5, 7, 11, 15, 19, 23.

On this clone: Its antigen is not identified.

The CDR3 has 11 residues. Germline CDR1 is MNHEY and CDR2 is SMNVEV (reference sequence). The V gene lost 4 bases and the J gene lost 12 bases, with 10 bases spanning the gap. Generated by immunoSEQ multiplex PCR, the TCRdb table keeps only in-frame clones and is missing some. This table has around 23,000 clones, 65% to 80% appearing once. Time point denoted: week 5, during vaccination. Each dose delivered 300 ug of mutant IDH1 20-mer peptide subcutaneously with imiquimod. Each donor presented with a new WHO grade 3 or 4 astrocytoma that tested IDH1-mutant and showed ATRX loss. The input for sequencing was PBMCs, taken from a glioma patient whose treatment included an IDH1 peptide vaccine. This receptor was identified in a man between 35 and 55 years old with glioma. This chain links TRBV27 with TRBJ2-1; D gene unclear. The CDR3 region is CASSSTFGQFF. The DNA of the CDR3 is TGTGCCAGCAGTTCCACTTTCGGGCAGTTCTTC.